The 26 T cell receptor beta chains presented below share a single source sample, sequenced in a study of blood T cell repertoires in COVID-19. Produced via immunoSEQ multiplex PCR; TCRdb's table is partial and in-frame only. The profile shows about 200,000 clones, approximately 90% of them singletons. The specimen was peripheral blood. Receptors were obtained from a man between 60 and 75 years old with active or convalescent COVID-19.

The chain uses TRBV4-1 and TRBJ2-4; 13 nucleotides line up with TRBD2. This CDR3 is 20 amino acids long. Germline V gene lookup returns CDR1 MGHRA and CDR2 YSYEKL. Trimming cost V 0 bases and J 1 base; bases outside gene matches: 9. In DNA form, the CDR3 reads TGCGCCAGCAGCCAAGATCTTGGACTAGCGGGGGTTTCTGCCAAAAACATTCAGTACTTC. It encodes CASSQDLGLAGVSAKNIQYF.

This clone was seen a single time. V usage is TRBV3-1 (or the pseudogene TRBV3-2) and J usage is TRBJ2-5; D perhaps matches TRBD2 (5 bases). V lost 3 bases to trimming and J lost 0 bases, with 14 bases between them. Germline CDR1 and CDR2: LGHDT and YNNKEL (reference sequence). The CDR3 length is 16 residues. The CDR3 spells CASSHKGGGNQETQYF. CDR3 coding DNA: TGTGCCAGCAGCCATAAGGGCGGAGGAAACCAAGAGACCCAGTACTTC.

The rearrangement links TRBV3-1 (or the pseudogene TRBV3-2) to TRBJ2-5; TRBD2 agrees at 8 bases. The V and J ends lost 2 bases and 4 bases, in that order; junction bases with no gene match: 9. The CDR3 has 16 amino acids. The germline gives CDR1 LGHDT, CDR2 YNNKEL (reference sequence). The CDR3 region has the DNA TGTGCCAGCAGCCAATATGACGGGGGGGGCGGAGAGACCCAGTACTTC. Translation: CASSQYDGGGGETQYF.

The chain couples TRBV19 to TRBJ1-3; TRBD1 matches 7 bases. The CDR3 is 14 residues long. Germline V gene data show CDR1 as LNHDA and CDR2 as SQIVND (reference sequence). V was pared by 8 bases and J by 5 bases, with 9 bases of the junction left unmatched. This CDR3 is CASRRTGERNTIYF. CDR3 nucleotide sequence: TGTGCCAGTCGAAGAACAGGGGAACGAAACACCATATATTTT.

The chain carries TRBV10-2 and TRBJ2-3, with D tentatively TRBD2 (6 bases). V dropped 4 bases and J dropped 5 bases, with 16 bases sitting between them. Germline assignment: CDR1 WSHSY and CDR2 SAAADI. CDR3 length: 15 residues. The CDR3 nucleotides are TGCGCCAGCAGTGCGATAGGGGACTCAGAAGATACGCAGTATTTT. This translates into CASSAIGDSEDTQYF.

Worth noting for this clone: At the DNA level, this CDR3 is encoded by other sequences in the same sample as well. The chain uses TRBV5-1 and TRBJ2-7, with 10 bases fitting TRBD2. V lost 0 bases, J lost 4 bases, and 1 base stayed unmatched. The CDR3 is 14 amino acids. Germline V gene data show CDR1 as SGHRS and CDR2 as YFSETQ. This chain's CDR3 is CASSLASGGYEQYF. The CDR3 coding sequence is TGCGCCAGCAGCTTGGCTAGCGGGGGTTACGAGCAGTACTTC.

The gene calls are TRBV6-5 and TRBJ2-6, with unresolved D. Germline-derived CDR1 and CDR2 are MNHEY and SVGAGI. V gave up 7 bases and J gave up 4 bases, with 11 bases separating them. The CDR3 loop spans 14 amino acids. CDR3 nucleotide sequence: TGTGCCAGCATATCGGGTGGCGGGGCCAACGTCCTGACTTTC. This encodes CASISGGGANVLTF.

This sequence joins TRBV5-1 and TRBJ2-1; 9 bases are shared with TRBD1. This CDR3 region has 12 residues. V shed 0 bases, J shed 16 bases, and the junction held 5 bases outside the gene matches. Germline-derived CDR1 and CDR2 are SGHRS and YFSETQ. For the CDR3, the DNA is TGCGCCAGCAGCTTGGACAGGGGGCGCGCCTTCTTC. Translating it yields CASSLDRGRAFF.

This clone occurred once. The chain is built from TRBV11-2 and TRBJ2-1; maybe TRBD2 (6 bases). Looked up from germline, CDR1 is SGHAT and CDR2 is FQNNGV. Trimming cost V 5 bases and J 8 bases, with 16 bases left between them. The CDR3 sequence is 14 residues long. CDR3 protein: CASSQWTEGYEQFF. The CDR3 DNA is TGTGCCAGCAGCCAGTGGACGGAGGGCTATGAGCAGTTCTTC.

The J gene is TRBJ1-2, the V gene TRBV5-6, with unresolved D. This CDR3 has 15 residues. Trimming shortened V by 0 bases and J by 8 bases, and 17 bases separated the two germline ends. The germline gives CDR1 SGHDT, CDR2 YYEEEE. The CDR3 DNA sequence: TGTGCCAGCAGCTTGGTGGCCGGTCCCGCGGGAGGCTACACCTTC. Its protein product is CASSLVAGPAGGYTF.

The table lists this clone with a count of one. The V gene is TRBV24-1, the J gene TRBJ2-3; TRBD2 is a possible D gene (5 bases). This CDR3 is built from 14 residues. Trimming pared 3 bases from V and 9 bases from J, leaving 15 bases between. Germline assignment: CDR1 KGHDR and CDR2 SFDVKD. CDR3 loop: CATSDPDMPGTQYF. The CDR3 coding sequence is TGTGCCACCAGTGATCCTGACATGCCGGGGACGCAGTATTTT.

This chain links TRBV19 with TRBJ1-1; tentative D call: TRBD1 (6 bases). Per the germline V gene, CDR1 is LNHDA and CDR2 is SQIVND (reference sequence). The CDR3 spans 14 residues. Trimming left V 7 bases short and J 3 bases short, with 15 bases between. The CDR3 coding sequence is TGTGCCAGTATTAAAGAAACAGGGTACACTGAAGCTTTCTTT. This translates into CASIKETGYTEAFF.

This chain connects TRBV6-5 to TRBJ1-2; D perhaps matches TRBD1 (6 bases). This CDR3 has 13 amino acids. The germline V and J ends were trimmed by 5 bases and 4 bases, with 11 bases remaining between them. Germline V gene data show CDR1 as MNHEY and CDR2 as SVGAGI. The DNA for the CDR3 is TGTGCCAGCAGTCCTGGACAGAGCTATGGCTACACCTTC. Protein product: CASSPGQSYGYTF.

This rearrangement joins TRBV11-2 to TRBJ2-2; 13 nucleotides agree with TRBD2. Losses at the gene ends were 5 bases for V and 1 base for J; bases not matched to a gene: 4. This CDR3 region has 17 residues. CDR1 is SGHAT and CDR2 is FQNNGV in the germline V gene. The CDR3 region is CASSLGTSGVNTGELFF. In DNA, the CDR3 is TGTGCCAGCAGCCTCGGGACTAGCGGGGTGAACACCGGGGAGCTGTTTTTT.

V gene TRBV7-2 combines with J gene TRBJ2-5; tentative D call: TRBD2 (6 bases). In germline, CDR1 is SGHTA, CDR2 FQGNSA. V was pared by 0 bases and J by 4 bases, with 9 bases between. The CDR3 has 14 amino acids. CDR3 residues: CASSLAGGRETQYF. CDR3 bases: TGTGCCAGCAGCTTAGCGGGGGGTAGAGAGACCCAGTACTTC.

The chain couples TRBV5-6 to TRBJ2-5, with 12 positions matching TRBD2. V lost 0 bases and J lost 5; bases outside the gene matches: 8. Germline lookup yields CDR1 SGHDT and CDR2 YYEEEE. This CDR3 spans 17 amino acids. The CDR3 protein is CASSLGLAGAHGETQYF. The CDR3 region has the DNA TGTGCCAGCAGCTTGGGACTAGCGGGGGCCCACGGGGAGACCCAGTACTTC.

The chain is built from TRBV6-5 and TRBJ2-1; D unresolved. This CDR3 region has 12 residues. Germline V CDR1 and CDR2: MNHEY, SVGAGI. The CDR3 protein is CFVTSSYNEQFF. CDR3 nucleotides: TGTTTTGTCACGAGCTCCTACAATGAGCAGTTCTTC.

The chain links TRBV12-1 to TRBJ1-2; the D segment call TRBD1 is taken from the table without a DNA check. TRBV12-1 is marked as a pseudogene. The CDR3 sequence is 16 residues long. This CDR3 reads CASSFAQDRGQVGYTF. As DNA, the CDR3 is TGTGCCAGCAGCTTTGCGCAAGACAGGGGGCAGGTTGGCTACACCTTC.

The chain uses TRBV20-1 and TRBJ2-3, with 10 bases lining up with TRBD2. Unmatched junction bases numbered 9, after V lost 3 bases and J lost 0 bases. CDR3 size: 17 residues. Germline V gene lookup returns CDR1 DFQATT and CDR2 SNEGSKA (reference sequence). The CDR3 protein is CSASTIAGGTSTDTQYF. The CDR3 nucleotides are TGCAGTGCTAGTACGATAGCGGGGGGAACGAGCACAGATACGCAGTATTTT.

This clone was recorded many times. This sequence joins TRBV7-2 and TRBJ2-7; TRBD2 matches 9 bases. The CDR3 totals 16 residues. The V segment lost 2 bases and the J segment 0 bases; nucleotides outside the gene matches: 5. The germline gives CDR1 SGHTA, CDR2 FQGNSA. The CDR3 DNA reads TGTGCCAGCAGCTTAACTAGCGGGCTTAGCTCCTACGAGCAGTACTTC. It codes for CASSLTSGLSSYEQYF.

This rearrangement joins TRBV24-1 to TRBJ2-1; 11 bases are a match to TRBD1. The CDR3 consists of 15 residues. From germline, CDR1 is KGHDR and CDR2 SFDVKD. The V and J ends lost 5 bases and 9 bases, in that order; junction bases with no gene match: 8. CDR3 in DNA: TGTGCCACCAGTGCCGGGGACAGGGGGTATAGTGAGCAGTTCTTC. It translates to CATSAGDRGYSEQFF.

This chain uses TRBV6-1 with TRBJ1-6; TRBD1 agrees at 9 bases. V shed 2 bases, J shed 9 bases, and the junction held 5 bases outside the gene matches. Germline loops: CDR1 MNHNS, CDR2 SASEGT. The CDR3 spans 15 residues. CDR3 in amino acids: CASSERDRESSPLHF. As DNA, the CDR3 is TGTGCCAGCAGTGAACGGGACAGGGAAAGTTCACCCCTCCACTTT.

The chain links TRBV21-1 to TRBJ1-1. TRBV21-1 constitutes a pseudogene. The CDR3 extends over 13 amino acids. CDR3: CASNFGGNTEAFF. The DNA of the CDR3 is TGTGCCAGCAACTTCGGGGGGAACACTGAAGCTTTCTTT.

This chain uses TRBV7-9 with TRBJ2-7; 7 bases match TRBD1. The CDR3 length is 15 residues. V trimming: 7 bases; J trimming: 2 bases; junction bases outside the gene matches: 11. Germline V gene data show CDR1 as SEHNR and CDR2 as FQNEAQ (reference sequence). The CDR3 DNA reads TGTGCCAGCACCCCCGAGACGACAGGGCCCTACGAGCAGTACTTC. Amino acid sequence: CASTPETTGPYEQYF. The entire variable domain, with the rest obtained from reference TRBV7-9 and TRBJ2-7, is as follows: DTGVSQNPRHKITKRGQNVTFRCDPISEHNRLYWYRQTLGQGPEFLTYFQNEAQLEKSRLLSDRFSAERPKGSFSTLEIQRTEQGDSAMYLCASTPETTGPYEQYFGPGTRLTVT.

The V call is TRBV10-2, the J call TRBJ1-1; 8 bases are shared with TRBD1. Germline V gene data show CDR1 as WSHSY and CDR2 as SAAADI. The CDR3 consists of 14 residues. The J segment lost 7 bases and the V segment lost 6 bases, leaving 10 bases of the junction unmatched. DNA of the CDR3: TGCGCCAGCAGCTTAACAGGGGGAGAAGGTGAAGCTTTCTTT. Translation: CASSLTGGEGEAFF.

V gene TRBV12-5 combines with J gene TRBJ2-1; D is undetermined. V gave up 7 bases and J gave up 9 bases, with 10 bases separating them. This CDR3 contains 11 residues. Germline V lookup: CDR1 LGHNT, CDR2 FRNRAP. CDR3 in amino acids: CASALVLEQFF. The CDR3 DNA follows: TGTGCTAGTGCCTTAGTACTTGAGCAGTTCTTC.